This T cell receptor (beta chain) derives from a study of blood T cell repertoires in COVID-19. Study summary: Samples came from the United States, Italy and Spain, spanning acute and convalescent COVID-19. Nucleic acid was either cDNA or gDNA, and it came from T cells, B-cell-depleted T cells, or PBMCs.

Per the original methods: How many nucleated cells were present was estimated from reference gene primer amplification. Sequenced by immunoSEQ multiplex PCR; TCRdb stores in-frame clones only, minus some. V, J and clone size reflect that table, while D and trimming were determined from the DNA. The repertoire consists of some 180,000 clones, with around 85% occurring once and the leading ten covering roughly 6%. Participants were aged roughly 18 to 95 years, lived in around 22 US areas, and enrolled virtually. Material: PBMCs or T cells enriched from blood (not recorded which). This receptor was identified in a man in his forties who had recovered from COVID-19.

CDR3 nucleotide sequence: TGTGCCAGCAGCTTTACAGGGAGACATCAGCCCCAGCATTTT. Its protein product is CASSFTGRHQPQHF. The chain recombines TRBV28 with TRBJ1-5; a weak D match, TRBD1 (6 bases). V lost 6 bases, J lost 5 bases, and 14 bases lay in between. CDR1 is MDHEN, CDR2 SYDVKM, per germline. The CDR3 extends over 14 amino acids.